One sample yielded the 9 T cell receptor beta chains listed below, sequenced in a study of blood T cell repertoires in COVID-19. Profiling relied on immunoSEQ multiplex PCR, and the TCRdb table lists in-frame clones only, not all of them. The sample lists 70,000 to 95,000 clones, approximately 86% occurring once. Sequences were obtained from peripheral blood. Receptor source: an older man with active or convalescent COVID-19.

The chain is built from TRBV24-1 and TRBJ1-5, with D possibly matching TRBD1 (6 bases). Looked up from germline, CDR1 is KGHDR and CDR2 is SFDVKD. The CDR3 totals 14 residues. V lost 2 bases to trimming and J lost 8 bases, with 12 bases between them. In nucleotides, the CDR3 is TGTGCCACCAGTGATTCCGACAGGTTCGAGCCCCAGCATTTT. As protein: CATSDSDRFEPQHF.

The J gene is TRBJ1-2, the V gene TRBV3-1 (or the pseudogene TRBV3-2); 7 bases line up with TRBD1. Germline values: CDR1 LGHDT, CDR2 YNNKEL (reference sequence). The CDR3 runs to 14 residues. Trimming at V came to 4 bases and at J to 7 bases, leaving 9 bases not matched to a gene. CDR3 in amino acids: CASSRSVGGFGYTF. CDR3 nucleotides: TGTGCCAGCAGCCGCAGCGTAGGGGGCTTTGGCTACACCTTC.

This sequence joins TRBV24-1 and TRBJ2-7, with 7 bases lining up with TRBD2. Germline loops: CDR1 KGHDR, CDR2 SFDVKD. The CDR3 is 16 amino acids. Losses at the gene ends were 3 bases for V and 5 bases for J; bases not matched to a gene: 12. CDR3 protein: CATSDGSPQAGNEQYV. The CDR3 region has the DNA TGTGCCACCAGTGATGGATCCCCACAAGCGGGGAACGAGCAGTACGTC.

The rearrangement uses TRBV7-2 and TRBJ1-4; 8 bases map to TRBD1. Germline V gene data show CDR1 as SGHTA and CDR2 as FQGNSA. The CDR3 runs 15 residues. Trimming took 2 bases from V and 11 from J; bases not matched to a gene: 10. The CDR3 bases are TGTGCCAGCAGCTTAAGATCAGGGGGCACCGGGAAACTGTTTTTT. Translation: CASSLRSGGTGKLFF.

This chain uses TRBV5-6 with TRBJ1-6; TRBD1 is a possible D gene (6 bases). V was shortened by 0 bases and J by 10 bases, with 14 bases between the two germline ends. The CDR3 has 15 amino acids. Germline CDR1 is SGHDT and CDR2 is YYEEEE. The CDR3 loop is CASSLAAGARSPLHF. DNA of the CDR3: TGTGCCAGCAGCTTGGCCGCAGGGGCCCGCTCACCCCTCCACTTT.

The genes are TRBV4-1 and TRBJ1-1; 9 bases are shared with TRBD1. The CDR3 is made up of 15 amino acids. The germline gives CDR1 MGHRA, CDR2 YSYEKL. The junction had 5 bases not matched to a gene; V was cut back by 2 bases and J by 4 bases. The CDR3 DNA reads TGCGCCAGCAGCCAACTAGGGACAGGGCTCACTGAAGCTTTCTTT. Translating it yields CASSQLGTGLTEAFF.

The genes are TRBV2 and TRBJ1-1; 8 positions match TRBD1. Looked up from germline, CDR1 is SNHLY and CDR2 is FYNNEI. The CDR3 spans 14 residues. V gave up 5 bases and J gave up 10 bases; unmatched junction bases: 12. CDR3 DNA sequence: TGTGCCAGCAGTTTGGACAGGGACCTTTTGGGAGCTTTCTTT. Residues: CASSLDRDLLGAFF. The whole variable domain, filled in from reference TRBV2 and TRBJ1-1, reads EPEVTQTPSHQVTQMGQEVILRCVPISNHLYFYWYRQILGQKVEFLVSFYNNEISEKSEIFDDQFSVERPDGSNFTLKIRSTKLEDSAMYFCASSLDRDLLGAFFGQGTRLTVV.

This chain uses TRBV5-1 with TRBJ2-5, with 8 bases fitting TRBD2. The CDR3 loop spans 16 amino acids. Unmatched junction bases numbered 6, after V lost 0 bases and J lost 2 bases. Germline CDR1 and CDR2: SGHRS and YFSETQ. The CDR3 DNA reads as TGCGCCAGCAGCTTGGCTGTATTAGCGGGGCAAGAGACCCAGTACTTC. It encodes CASSLAVLAGQETQYF.

The rearrangement links TRBV7-3 to TRBJ2-1; D remains unclear. Trimming removed 2 bases from V and 4 bases from J, with 6 bases in between. The CDR3 runs 13 residues. Looked up from germline, CDR1 is SGHTA and CDR2 is FQGTGA. CDR3 residues: CASSLGLYNEQFF. CDR3 coding DNA: TGTGCCAGCAGCTTAGGCCTTTACAATGAGCAGTTCTTC.